What follows is one T cell receptor beta chain and its context. The sample belongs to a study of T cell responses to AZD1222 COVID-19 vaccine. The CDR3 runs 17 residues. Trimming cost V 0 bases and J 4 bases; bases outside gene matches: 3. Germline assignment: CDR1 SGHTA and CDR2 FQGTGA. Some clones are missing from TCRdb's copy, which holds only in-frame ones; the method was immunoSEQ multiplex PCR. The repertoire has 200,000 to 300,000 clones, approximately 95% of them found once; the top ten carry roughly 0.51%. This chain connects TRBV7-3 to TRBJ1-6; 10 nucleotides agree with TRBD1. The sequence was collected from an adult in good health. This specimen was peripheral blood, taken on day 0 of AZD1222 vaccination. CDR3 in amino acids: CASSLTGQGTYNSPLHF. The CDR3, as DNA: TGTGCCAGCAGCTTAACGGGACAGGGGACTTATAATTCACCCCTCCACTTT.